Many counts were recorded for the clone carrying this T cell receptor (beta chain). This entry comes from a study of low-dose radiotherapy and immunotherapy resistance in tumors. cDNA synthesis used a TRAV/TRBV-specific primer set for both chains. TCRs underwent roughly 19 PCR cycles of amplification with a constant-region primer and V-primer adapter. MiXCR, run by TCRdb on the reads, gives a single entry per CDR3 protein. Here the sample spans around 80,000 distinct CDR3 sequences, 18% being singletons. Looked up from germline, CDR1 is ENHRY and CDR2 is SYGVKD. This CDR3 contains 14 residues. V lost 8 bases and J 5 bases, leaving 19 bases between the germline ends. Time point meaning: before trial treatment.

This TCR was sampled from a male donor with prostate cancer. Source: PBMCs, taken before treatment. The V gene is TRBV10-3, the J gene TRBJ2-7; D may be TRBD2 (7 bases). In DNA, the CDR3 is TGTGCCATCGGGGGGGCAGGGAGAGGCGACGAGCAGTACTTC. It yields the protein CAIGGAGRGDEQYF.